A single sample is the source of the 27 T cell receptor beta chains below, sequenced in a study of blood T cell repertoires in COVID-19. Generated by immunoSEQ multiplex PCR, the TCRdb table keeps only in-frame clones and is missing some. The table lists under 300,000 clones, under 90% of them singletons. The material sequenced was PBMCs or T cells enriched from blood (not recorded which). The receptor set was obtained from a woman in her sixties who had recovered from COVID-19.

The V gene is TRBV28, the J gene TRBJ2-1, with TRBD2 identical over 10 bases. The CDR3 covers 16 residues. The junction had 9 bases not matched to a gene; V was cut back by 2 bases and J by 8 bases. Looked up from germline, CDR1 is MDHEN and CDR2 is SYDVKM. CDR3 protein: CASSLEKLAGMDEQFF. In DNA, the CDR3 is TGTGCCAGCAGTTTAGAAAAACTAGCGGGGATGGATGAGCAGTTCTTC.

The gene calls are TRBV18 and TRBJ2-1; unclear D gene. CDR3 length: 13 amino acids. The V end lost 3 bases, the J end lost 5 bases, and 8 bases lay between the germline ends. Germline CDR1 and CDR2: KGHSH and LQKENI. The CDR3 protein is CASSPFQDNEQFF. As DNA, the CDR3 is TGTGCCAGCTCACCCTTTCAGGACAATGAGCAGTTCTTC.

CDR3 nucleotides: TGTGCCAGTAGTATAGGAGATAGCAATCAGCCCCAGCATTTT. It encodes CASSIGDSNQPQHF. The chain uses TRBV19 and TRBJ1-5; no clear D. CDR3 size: 14 residues. Per germline, CDR1 LNHDA and CDR2 SQIVND (reference sequence). Trimming removed 1 base from V and 0 bases from J, with 4 bases in between.

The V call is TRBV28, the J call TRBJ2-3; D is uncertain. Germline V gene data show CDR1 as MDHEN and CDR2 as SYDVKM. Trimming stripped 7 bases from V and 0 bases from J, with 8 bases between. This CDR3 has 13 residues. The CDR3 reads CASTRTSTDTQYF. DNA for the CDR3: TGTGCCAGCACCCGAACTAGCACAGATACGCAGTATTTT.

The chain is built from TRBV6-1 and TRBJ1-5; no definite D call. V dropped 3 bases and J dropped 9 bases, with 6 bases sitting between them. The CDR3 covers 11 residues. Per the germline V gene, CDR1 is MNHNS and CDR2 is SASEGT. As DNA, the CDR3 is TGTGCCAGCAGTGAGGCATGGCCCCAGCATTTT. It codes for CASSEAWPQHF.

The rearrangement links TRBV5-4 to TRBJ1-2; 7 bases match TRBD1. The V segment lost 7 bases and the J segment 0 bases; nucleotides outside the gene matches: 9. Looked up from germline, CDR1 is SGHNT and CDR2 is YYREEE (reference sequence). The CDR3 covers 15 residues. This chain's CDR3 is CASRRPGTANYGYTF. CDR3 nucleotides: TGTGCCAGCCGTCGGCCCGGGACAGCTAACTATGGCTACACCTTC.

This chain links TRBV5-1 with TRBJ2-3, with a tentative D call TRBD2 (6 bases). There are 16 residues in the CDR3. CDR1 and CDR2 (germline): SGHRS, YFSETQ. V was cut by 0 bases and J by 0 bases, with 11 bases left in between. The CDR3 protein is CASSLVSSGSTDTQYF. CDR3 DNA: TGCGCCAGCAGCTTGGTATCCAGCGGGAGCACAGATACGCAGTATTTT.

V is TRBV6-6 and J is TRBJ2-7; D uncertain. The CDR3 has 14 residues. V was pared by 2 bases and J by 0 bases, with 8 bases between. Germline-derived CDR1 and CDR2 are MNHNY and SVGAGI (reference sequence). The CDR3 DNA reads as TGTGCCAGCAGTTACATGGAGCTCTCCTACGAGCAGTACTTC. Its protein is CASSYMELSYEQYF.

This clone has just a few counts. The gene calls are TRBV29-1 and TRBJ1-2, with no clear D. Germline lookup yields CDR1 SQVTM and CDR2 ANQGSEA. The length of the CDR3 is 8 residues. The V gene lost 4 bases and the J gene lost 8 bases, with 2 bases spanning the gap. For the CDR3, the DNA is TGCAGCGTTGCAGGCTACACCTTC. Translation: CSVAGYTF. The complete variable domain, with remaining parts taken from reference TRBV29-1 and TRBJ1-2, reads SAVISQKPSRDICQRGTSLTIQCQVDSQVTMMFWYRQQPGQSLTLIATANQGSEATYESGFVIDKFPISRPNLTFSTLTVSNMSPEDSSIYLCSVAGYTFGSGTRLTVV.

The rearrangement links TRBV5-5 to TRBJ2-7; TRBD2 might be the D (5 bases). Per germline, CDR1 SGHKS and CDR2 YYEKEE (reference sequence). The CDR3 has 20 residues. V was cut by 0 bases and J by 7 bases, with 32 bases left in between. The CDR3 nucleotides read TGTGCCAGCAGCTTGGAGATATCTGGGTGGGCTAGTCCATATTCGGGAGAGCAGTACTTC. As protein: CASSLEISGWASPYSGEQYF.

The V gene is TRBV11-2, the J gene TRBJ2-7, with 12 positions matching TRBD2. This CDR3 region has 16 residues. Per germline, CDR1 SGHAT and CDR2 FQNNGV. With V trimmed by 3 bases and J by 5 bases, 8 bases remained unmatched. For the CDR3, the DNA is TGTGCCAGCAGCTTCGACTACCGACTAGCGGGAGACGAGCAGTACTTC. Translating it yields CASSFDYRLAGDEQYF. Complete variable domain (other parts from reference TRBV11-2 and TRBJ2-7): EAGVAQSPRYKIIEKRQSVAFWCNPISGHATLYWYQQILGQGPKLLIQFQNNGVVDDSQLPKDRFSAERLKGVDSTLKIQPAKLEDSAVYLCASSFDYRLAGDEQYFGPGTRLTVT.

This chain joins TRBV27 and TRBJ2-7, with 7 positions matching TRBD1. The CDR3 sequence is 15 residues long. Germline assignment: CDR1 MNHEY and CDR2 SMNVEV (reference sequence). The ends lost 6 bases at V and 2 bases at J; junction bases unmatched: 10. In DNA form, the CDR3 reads TGTGCCAGCAGCCACCGGTGGGGACAGCCCTACGAGCAGTACTTC. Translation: CASSHRWGQPYEQYF.

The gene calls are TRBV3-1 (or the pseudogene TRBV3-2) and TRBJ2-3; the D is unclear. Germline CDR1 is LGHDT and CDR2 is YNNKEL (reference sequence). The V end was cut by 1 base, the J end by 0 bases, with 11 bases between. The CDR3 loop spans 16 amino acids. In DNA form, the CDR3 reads TGTGCCAGCAGCCAAGCCGGGTCCTGGAGCACAGATACGCAGTATTTT. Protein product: CASSQAGSWSTDTQYF.

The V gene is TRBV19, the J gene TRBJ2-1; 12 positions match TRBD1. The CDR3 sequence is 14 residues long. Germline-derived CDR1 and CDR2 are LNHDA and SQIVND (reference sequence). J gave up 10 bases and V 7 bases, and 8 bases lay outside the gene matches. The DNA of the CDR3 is TGTGCCAGTATGGGGGGACAGGGGGCTCGGGAGCAGTTCTTC. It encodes CASMGGQGAREQFF. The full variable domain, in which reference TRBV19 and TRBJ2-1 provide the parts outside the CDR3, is DGGITQSPKYLFRKEGQNVTLSCEQNLNHDAMYWYRQDPGQGLRLIYYSQIVNDFQKGDIAEGYSVSREKKESFPLTVTSAQKNPTAFYLCASMGGQGAREQFFGPGTRLTVL.

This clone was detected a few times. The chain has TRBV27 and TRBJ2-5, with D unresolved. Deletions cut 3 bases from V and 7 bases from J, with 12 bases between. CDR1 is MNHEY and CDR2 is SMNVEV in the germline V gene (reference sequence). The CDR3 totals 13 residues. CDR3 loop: CASSFKFFGTQYF. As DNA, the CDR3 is TGTGCCAGCAGTTTTAAATTTTTCGGGACCCAGTACTTC.

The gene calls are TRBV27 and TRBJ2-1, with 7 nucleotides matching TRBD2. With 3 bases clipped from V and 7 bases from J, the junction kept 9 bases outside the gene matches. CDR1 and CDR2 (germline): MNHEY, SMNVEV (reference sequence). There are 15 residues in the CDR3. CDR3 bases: TGTGCCAGCAGTTTTCGCGGGAGTGCGTTTAATGAGCAGTTCTTC. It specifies CASSFRGSAFNEQFF.

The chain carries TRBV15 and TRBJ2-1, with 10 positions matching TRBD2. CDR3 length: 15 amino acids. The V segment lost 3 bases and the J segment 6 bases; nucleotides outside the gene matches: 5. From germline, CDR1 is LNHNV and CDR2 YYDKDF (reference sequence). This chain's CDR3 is CATSSGAGGANEQFF. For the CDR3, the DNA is TGTGCCACCAGCAGTGGAGCGGGAGGGGCCAATGAGCAGTTCTTC.

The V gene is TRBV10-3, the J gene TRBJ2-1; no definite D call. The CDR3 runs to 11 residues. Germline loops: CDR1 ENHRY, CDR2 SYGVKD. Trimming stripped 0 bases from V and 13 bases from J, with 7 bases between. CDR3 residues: CAISESGPQFF. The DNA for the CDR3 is TGTGCCATCAGTGAGTCGGGCCCACAGTTCTTC.

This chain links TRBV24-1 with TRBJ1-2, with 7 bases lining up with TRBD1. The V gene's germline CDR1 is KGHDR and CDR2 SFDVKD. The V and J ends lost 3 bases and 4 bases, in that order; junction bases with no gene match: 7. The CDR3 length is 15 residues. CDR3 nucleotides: TGTGCCACCAGTGATAGGAGGGGGCCTCCCTATGGCTACACCTTC. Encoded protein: CATSDRRGPPYGYTF.

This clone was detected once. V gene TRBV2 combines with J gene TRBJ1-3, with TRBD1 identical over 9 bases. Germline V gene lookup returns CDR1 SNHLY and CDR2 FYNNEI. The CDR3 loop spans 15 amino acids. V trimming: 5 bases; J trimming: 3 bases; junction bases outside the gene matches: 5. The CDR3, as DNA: TGTGCCAGCAGTAACAGGGGGCTCGTTGGAAACACCATATATTTT. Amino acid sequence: CASSNRGLVGNTIYF.

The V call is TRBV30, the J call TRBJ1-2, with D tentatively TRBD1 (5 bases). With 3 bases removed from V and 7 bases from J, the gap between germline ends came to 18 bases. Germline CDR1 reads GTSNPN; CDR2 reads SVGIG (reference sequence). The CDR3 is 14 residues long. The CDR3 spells CAWSPGLSSLGYTF. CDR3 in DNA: TGTGCCTGGAGCCCGGGACTCTCTAGTCTTGGCTACACCTTC.

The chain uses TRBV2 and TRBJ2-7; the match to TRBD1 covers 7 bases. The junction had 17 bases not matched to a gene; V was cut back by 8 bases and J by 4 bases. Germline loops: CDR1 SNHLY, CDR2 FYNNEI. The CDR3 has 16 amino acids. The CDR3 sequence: CASGQDRPKLGYEQYF. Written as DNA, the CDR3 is TGTGCCAGCGGTCAGGACAGGCCGAAGTTGGGATACGAGCAGTACTTC.

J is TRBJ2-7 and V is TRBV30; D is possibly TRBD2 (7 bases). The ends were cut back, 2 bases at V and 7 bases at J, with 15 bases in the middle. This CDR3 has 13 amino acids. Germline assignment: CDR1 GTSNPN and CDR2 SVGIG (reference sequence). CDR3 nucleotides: TGTGCCTGGAGTCCCGGGGGGCCGGGGGAGCAGTACTTC. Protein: CAWSPGGPGEQYF. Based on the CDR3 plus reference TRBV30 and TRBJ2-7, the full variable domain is SQTIHQWPATLVQPVGSPLSLECTVEGTSNPNLYWYRQAAGRGLQLLFYSVGIGQISSEVPQNLSASRPQDRQFILSSKKLLLSDSGFYLCAWSPGGPGEQYFGPGTRLTVT.

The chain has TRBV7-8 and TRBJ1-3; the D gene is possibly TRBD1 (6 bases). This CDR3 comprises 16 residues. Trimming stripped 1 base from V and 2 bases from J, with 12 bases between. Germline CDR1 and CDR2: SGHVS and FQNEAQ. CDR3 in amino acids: CASSLGEDRAGNTIYF. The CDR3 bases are TGTGCCAGCAGCTTAGGAGAGGACAGAGCTGGAAACACCATATATTTT.

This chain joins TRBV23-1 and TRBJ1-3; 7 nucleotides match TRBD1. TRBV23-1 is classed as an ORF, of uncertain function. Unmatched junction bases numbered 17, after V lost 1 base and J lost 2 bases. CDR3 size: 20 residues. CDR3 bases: TGCGCCAGCAGTCAATATCGAGACAGGGCGCTACGGGAGACTGGAAACACCATATATTTT. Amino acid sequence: CASSQYRDRALRETGNTIYF.

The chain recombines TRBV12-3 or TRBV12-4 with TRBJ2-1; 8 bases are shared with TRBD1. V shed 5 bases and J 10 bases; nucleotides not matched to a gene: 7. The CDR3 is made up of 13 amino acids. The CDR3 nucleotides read TGTGCCAGCAGTCCTGGACAGGGAGGCGAGCAGTTCTTC. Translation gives CASSPGQGGEQFF.

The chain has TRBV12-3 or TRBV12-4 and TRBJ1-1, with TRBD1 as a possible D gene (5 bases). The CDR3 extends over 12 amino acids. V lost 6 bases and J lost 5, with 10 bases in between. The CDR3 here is CASSGAGTEAFF. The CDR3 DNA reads TGTGCCAGCAGCGGGGCGGGAACTGAAGCTTTCTTT.